These 5 T cell receptor beta chains share one sample of origin, sequenced in a study of T cell repertoires in cytomegalovirus infection. These receptors' antigens are unknown. From the reads, TCRdb called clonotypes with MiXCR, one entry per CDR3 protein. The table records 550,000 to 700,000 distinct CDR3 sequences, about 39% of them present only once. The sequences come from cultured PBMCs, collected from culture after CMV antigen stimulation. Receptors originate from a human donor in good health (CMV status not recorded). Some clones in this sample may be carry-over from other donors' samples.

This chain joins TRBV12-3 or TRBV12-4 and TRBJ1-1; 7 bases agree with TRBD1. V lost 5 bases, J lost 6 bases, and 12 bases stayed unmatched. The CDR3 loop spans 15 amino acids. Here the CDR3 reads CASSPGGGQVSEAFF. The CDR3 nucleotides read TGTGCCAGCAGTCCAGGGGGGGGGCAGGTGTCTGAAGCTTTCTTT.

The rearrangement links TRBV10-3 to TRBJ2-6, with 10 nucleotides matching TRBD1. The germline gives CDR1 ENHRY, CDR2 SYGVKD. Trimming took 3 bases from V and 3 from J; bases not matched to a gene: 11. The CDR3 length is 19 residues. CDR3: CAISDSGQGSRSGANVLTF. The CDR3 bases are TGTGCCATCAGTGATTCGGGACAGGGGAGTAGGAGTGGGGCCAACGTCCTGACTTTC.

V gene TRBV27 combines with J gene TRBJ2-7; 10 nucleotides line up with TRBD1. The CDR3 sequence is 16 residues long. The V gene's germline CDR1 is MNHEY and CDR2 SMNVEV (reference sequence). The junction had 9 bases not matched to a gene; V was cut back by 2 bases and J by 5 bases. The CDR3 DNA reads as TGTGCCAGCAGTTTAGCTTGGGACAGGGGCATCAACGAGCAGTACTTC. Translation: CASSLAWDRGINEQYF.

This clonotype was counted once. V usage is TRBV6-1 and J usage is TRBJ2-5; tentative D call: TRBD1 (5 bases). CDR1 and CDR2 (germline): MNHNS, SASEGT. The CDR3 is 14 residues long. Trimming took 7 bases from V and 5 from J, leaving 17 bases between them. The CDR3 DNA sequence: TGTGCCAGCACCCCAGGTGGGGCCATTGAGACCCAGTACTTC. Amino acids: CASTPGGAIETQYF.

This clonotype appeared many times. The chain combines TRBV7-2 with TRBJ2-7; D gene unclear. CDR3 length: 14 residues. Germline CDR1 and CDR2: SGHTA and FQGNSA. Trimming shortened V by 4 bases and J by 2 bases, and 12 bases separated the two germline ends. Here the CDR3 reads CASSSSGGTYEQYF. DNA of the CDR3: TGTGCCAGCAGCTCGTCCGGCGGTACCTACGAGCAGTACTTC.